The T cell receptor beta chain described here comes from a study of shared clonotypes between healthy human individuals. The wider study: The plates for each donor numbered three CD4 naive, three CD4 memory, two CD8 naive and one CD8 memory.

The CDR3 has 14 residues. This clone was counted a few times. Its antigen is not identified. Overall study findings and caveats: When naive CD4 clonotypes were compared across a handful of donors, roughly 4.9% were shared.

Generated by immunoSEQ multiplex PCR, the TCRdb table keeps only in-frame clones and is missing some. The sample records roughly 2,000,000 clones, around 96% being singletons. Selected positively for CCR7 and CD45RO-negative, naive CD8 cells excluded terminally differentiated effector memory CD45RA+ cells. The TCR was taken from a man younger than 30 in good health. Sequencing was performed on naive CD8+ T cells sorted from blood. The V gene is TRBV21-1, the J gene TRBJ1-2. TRBV21-1 is described as a pseudogene. The CDR3 DNA is TGTGCCAGCAGCTCACGAAAGGCCGACTATGGCTACACCTTC. Its translation is CASSSRKADYGYTF.